The 3 T cell receptor beta chains presented below share a single source sample, sequenced in a study of blood T cell repertoires in COVID-19. The method was immunoSEQ multiplex PCR; TCRdb's version includes in-frame clones alone and lacks a portion of them. The data contain more than 300,000 clones, 80% to 85% of them seen just once; the ten biggest clones take up about 4.9%. Specimen: PBMCs or T cells enriched from blood (not recorded which). These receptors were taken from a woman in her fifties or sixties who had recovered from COVID-19.

The chain has TRBV18 and TRBJ1-3; no definite D call. V was cut by 3 bases and J by 0 bases, with 12 bases left in between. Per germline, CDR1 KGHSH and CDR2 LQKENI. The CDR3 extends over 16 amino acids. CDR3 in amino acids: CASSPPGSSSGNTIYF. DNA of the CDR3: TGTGCCAGCTCACCTCCAGGTTCGAGCTCTGGAAACACCATATATTTT.

The gene calls are TRBV9 and TRBJ2-3; TRBD2 matches at 11 bases. This CDR3 region has 16 residues. V lost 4 bases to trimming and J lost 1 base; unmatched junction nucleotides: 5. From germline, CDR1 is SGDLS and CDR2 YYNGEE. CDR3 region: CASSTRSGRGTDTQYF. The CDR3 coding sequence is TGTGCCAGCAGCACACGTAGCGGGAGGGGCACAGATACGCAGTATTTT. The full variable domain, rest sourced from reference TRBV9 and TRBJ2-3, is DSGVTQTPKHLITATGQRVTLRCSPRSGDLSVYWYQQSLDQGLQFLIQYYNGEERAKGNILERFSAQQFPDLHSELNLSSLELGDSALYFCASSTRSGRGTDTQYFGPGTRLTVL.

V and J are TRBV5-6 and TRBJ1-3; D is unclear. The V and J ends lost 2 bases and 0 bases respectively, with 9 bases between them. CDR1 and CDR2 (germline): SGHDT, YYEEEE. The CDR3 consists of 15 residues. CDR3: CASSFGGHSGNTIYF. The CDR3 DNA sequence: TGTGCCAGCAGCTTCGGCGGGCACTCTGGAAACACCATATATTTT.